The 27 T cell receptor beta chains below come from one sample, sequenced in a study of blood T cell repertoires in COVID-19. Libraries were prepared by immunoSEQ multiplex PCR; TCRdb keeps only in-frame clonotypes and omits some of them. The profile shows about 70,000 clones, 70% to 90% of them singletons. Input material: peripheral blood. The receptors stem from a human donor in a cohort sampled during active COVID-19.

The chain carries TRBV5-6 and TRBJ2-1; TRBD2 aligns across 11 bases. The CDR3 length is 15 residues. Unmatched junction bases numbered 6, after V lost 4 bases and J lost 6 bases. The germline V gene has CDR1 SGHDT and CDR2 YYEEEE. CDR3 sequence (DNA): TGTGCCAGCAGCCCACTAGCGGGGGCCTCCAATGAGCAGTTCTTC. Translated: CASSPLAGASNEQFF.

J is TRBJ1-6 and V is TRBV6-5; no reliable D call. The CDR3 runs to 13 residues. Germline assignment: CDR1 MNHEY and CDR2 SVGAGI. Trimming left V 6 bases short and J 3 bases short, with 6 bases between. The DNA of the CDR3 is TGTGCCAGCAGGAGTAGCTATAATTCACCCCTCCACTTT. This sequence encodes CASRSSYNSPLHF.

V gene TRBV2 combines with J gene TRBJ2-7; D is possibly TRBD1 (7 bases). Trimming left V 6 bases short and J 6 bases short, with 12 bases between. The CDR3 has 12 residues. CDR1 is SNHLY, CDR2 FYNNEI, per germline. This CDR3 reads CASRRDSREQYF. CDR3 nucleotide sequence: TGTGCCAGCAGGCGGGACAGTCGCGAGCAGTACTTC.

Turning to this clone: One junction end does not reproduce the germline sequence, and a read error may be involved. The chain recombines TRBV3-1 (or the pseudogene TRBV3-2) with TRBJ1-6, with D perhaps TRBD1 (5 bases). The V gene's germline CDR1 is LGHDT and CDR2 YNNKEL (reference sequence). The CDR3 length is 15 residues. The CDR3 nucleotides read TGTGCCAGCAGCCAAGGATGGGGCGGGGATTCATCCCTCCACTTT. This sequence encodes CASSQGWGGDSSLHF.

The J gene is TRBJ2-7, the V gene TRBV19, with a tentative D call TRBD2 (6 bases). Per the germline V gene, CDR1 is LNHDA and CDR2 is SQIVND (reference sequence). This CDR3 spans 15 amino acids. The V and J ends lost 6 bases and 1 base respectively, with 16 bases between them. Here the CDR3 DNA reads TGTGCCAGTAGCCGTCGGGGGAGCCCTTCCTACGAGCAGTACTTC. Amino acid sequence: CASSRRGSPSYEQYF.

V and J are TRBV5-1 and TRBJ2-7, with D perhaps TRBD2 (6 bases). The CDR3 contains 15 residues. Germline assignment: CDR1 SGHRS and CDR2 YFSETQ. The V end was cut by 1 base, the J end by 0 bases, with 11 bases between. The DNA for the CDR3 is TGCGCCAGCAGCTTGTGGGGGGAAGCCTCCTACGAGCAGTACTTC. Translated: CASSLWGEASYEQYF.

This sequence joins TRBV6-5 and TRBJ1-2, with D perhaps TRBD1 (6 bases). CDR1 is MNHEY, CDR2 SVGAGI, per germline. V gave up 0 bases and J gave up 7 bases, with 6 bases separating them. The CDR3 totals 12 residues. CDR3 nucleotide sequence: TGTGCCAGCAGTTACTCGACAGGTGGCTACACCTTC. The encoded protein is CASSYSTGGYTF.

The chain employs TRBV2 and TRBJ2-7, with D hard to call. The CDR3 consists of 12 residues. Germline CDR1 and CDR2: SNHLY and FYNNEI. V was shortened by 6 bases and J by 4 bases, with 10 bases between the two germline ends. Here the CDR3 reads CASSGDGYEQYF. The CDR3 DNA reads TGTGCCAGCAGCGGTGACGGGTACGAGCAGTACTTC.

The chain employs TRBV27 and TRBJ1-1, with TRBD1 identical over 12 bases. This CDR3 comprises 17 residues. Germline V gives CDR1 MNHEY, CDR2 SMNVEV (reference sequence). The ends lost 1 base at V and 1 base at J; junction bases unmatched: 4. CDR3 residues: CASSLFGTGGSNTEAFF. As DNA, the CDR3 is TGTGCCAGCAGTTTATTTGGGACAGGGGGCTCGAACACTGAAGCTTTCTTT.

As concerns this clone: The junction and the germline gene differ at one end; a read error may be behind it. J is TRBJ2-2 and V is TRBV7-6; weak D call: TRBD2 (6 bases). The germline V gene has CDR1 SGHVS and CDR2 FNYEAQ. The CDR3 length is 13 residues. CDR3: CASSLEGPGELFF. Here the CDR3 DNA reads TGTGCTAGCAGCTTGGAGGGACCCGGGGAGCTGTTTTTT.

The rearrangement links TRBV2 to TRBJ1-2, with 7 bases matching TRBD1. Per the germline V gene, CDR1 is SNHLY and CDR2 is FYNNEI. CDR3 length: 13 amino acids. With 5 bases clipped from V and 6 bases from J, the junction kept 6 bases outside the gene matches. The CDR3 DNA follows: TGTGCCAGCAGTCCCGGGACAGAGAATGGCTACACCTTC. Translated, it gives CASSPGTENGYTF.

The chain is built from TRBV6-1 and TRBJ1-2; D call uncertain. The V and J ends lost 0 bases and 9 bases respectively, with 17 bases between them. In germline, CDR1 is MNHNS, CDR2 SASEGT. The CDR3 consists of 15 residues. The CDR3 region has the DNA TGTGCCAGCAGTGAAGCGCACGGGGTGGGTTTAAGCTACACCTTC. Residues: CASSEAHGVGLSYTF.

The CDR3 protein is CSATLGGTQYF. CDR3 coding DNA: TGCAGTGCTACCCTGGGGGGTACGCAGTATTTT. V and J are TRBV20-1 and TRBJ2-3; D is possibly TRBD2 (6 bases). Germline assignment: CDR1 DFQATT and CDR2 SNEGSKA (reference sequence). This CDR3 spans 11 amino acids. V was clipped by 4 bases and J by 8 bases, with 10 bases between them.

This chain connects TRBV6-2 or TRBV6-3 to TRBJ2-5; TRBD2 aligns across 11 bases. V was pared by 0 bases and J by 2 bases, with 8 bases of the junction left unmatched. This CDR3 has 18 residues. Looked up from germline, CDR1 is MNHEY and CDR2 is SVGEGT. The CDR3 sequence is CASSYSGLAGGRQETQYF. The CDR3, as DNA: TGTGCCAGCAGTTACTCGGGTCTAGCGGGGGGCCGACAAGAGACCCAGTACTTC.

The V call is TRBV5-6, the J call TRBJ2-7, with D possibly being TRBD1 (6 bases). The CDR3 has 16 residues. Germline CDR1 SGHDT, CDR2 YYEEEE. Trimming took 3 bases from V and 3 from J, leaving 19 bases between them. The CDR3 coding sequence is TGTGCCAGCAGCTCCTCCGCGACAGGTAAGATCTACGAGCAGTACTTC. It codes for CASSSSATGKIYEQYF.

This chain connects TRBV30 to TRBJ2-2; D perhaps matches TRBD1 (6 bases). The CDR3 is made up of 16 amino acids. With 0 bases removed from V and 5 bases from J, the gap between germline ends came to 16 bases. The germline CDR1 and CDR2 sequences are GTSNPN and SVGIG (reference sequence). This CDR3 is CAWSVLGGGRTGELFF. The CDR3 coding sequence is TGTGCCTGGAGTGTACTTGGGGGCGGACGGACCGGGGAGCTGTTTTTT.

The rearrangement links TRBV20-1 to TRBJ2-5, with D possibly TRBD1 on 5 matching bases. V was shortened by 3 bases and J by 3 bases, with 14 bases between the two germline ends. CDR1 DFQATT and CDR2 SNEGSKA come from the germline V gene (reference sequence). The CDR3 has 14 residues. The chain's CDR3 is CSASSQGWKETQYF. In nucleotides, the CDR3 is TGCAGTGCTAGTTCTCAGGGCTGGAAAGAGACCCAGTACTTC.

The V and J genes are TRBV6-5 and TRBJ1-5; D is uncertain. CDR3 length: 12 residues. Trimming removed 8 bases from V and 4 bases from J, with 9 bases in between. CDR1 is MNHEY and CDR2 is SVGAGI in the germline V gene. Written as DNA, the CDR3 is TGTGCCAGCGTGGGCTTTAATCAGCCCCAGCATTTT. Translated, it gives CASVGFNQPQHF.

The chain joins TRBV5-6 to TRBJ1-2; the match to TRBD1 covers 9 bases. Trimming at V came to 4 bases and at J to 5 bases, leaving 15 bases not matched to a gene. The CDR3 is 17 residues long. From germline, CDR1 is SGHDT and CDR2 YYEEEE. CDR3 in DNA: TGTGCCAGCAGCGTTACGGACAGGGGAACCCCCGGGTATGGCTACACCTTC. Translation: CASSVTDRGTPGYGYTF.

This chain connects TRBV6-5 to TRBJ1-2; 10 positions agree with TRBD1. The CDR3 totals 16 residues. V lost 0 bases and J lost 8; bases outside the gene matches: 9. Germline V gene data show CDR1 as MNHEY and CDR2 as SVGAGI. CDR3 region: CASSYSSSGTGAGYTF. The CDR3 coding sequence is TGTGCCAGCAGTTACTCTTCATCCGGGACAGGGGCCGGCTACACCTTC.

The chain couples TRBV7-2 to TRBJ2-1; 9 nucleotides agree with TRBD2. The germline V gene has CDR1 SGHTA and CDR2 FQGNSA. V shed 5 bases and J 1 base; nucleotides not matched to a gene: 9. This CDR3 is 17 amino acids long. The CDR3 sequence: CASSMTASGGSYNEQFF. For the CDR3, the DNA is TGTGCCAGCAGCATGACCGCGAGCGGGGGGTCCTACAATGAGCAGTTCTTC.

The rearrangement links TRBV30 to TRBJ1-5; D may be TRBD1 (5 bases). CDR1 and CDR2 from the germline V gene are GTSNPN and SVGIG (reference sequence). Trimming removed 2 bases from V and 9 bases from J, with 14 bases in between. CDR3 length: 13 amino acids. The CDR3 coding sequence is TGTGCCTGGAGTAATCAGGGAAGTGGGCCCCAGCATTTT. It specifies CAWSNQGSGPQHF.

The chain carries TRBV9 and TRBJ2-7; 12 bases are shared with TRBD2. The CDR3 totals 14 residues. From germline, CDR1 is SGDLS and CDR2 YYNGEE. V shed 4 bases and J 10 bases; nucleotides not matched to a gene: 9. The CDR3 DNA sequence: TGTGCCAGCAGCTCGGGACTAGCGGGTCCTCTTCAGTACTTC. It encodes CASSSGLAGPLQYF.

This chain connects TRBV9 to TRBJ1-5; D unclear. The CDR3 has 14 residues. Germline lookup yields CDR1 SGDLS and CDR2 YYNGEE. The V end lost 5 bases, the J end lost 3 bases, and 12 bases lay between the germline ends. This CDR3 reads CASRQRANNQPQHF. CDR3 DNA sequence: TGTGCCAGCAGGCAGAGGGCTAACAATCAGCCCCAGCATTTT.

The chain uses TRBV3-1 (or the pseudogene TRBV3-2) and TRBJ1-2; D may be TRBD1 (5 bases). V lost 1 base, J lost 2 bases, and 17 bases lay in between. The CDR3 runs to 17 residues. The germline gives CDR1 LGHDT, CDR2 YNNKEL (reference sequence). This CDR3 is CASSQAGLGGVNYGYTF. For the CDR3, the DNA is TGTGCCAGCAGCCAAGCGGGACTGGGGGGGGTAAACTATGGCTACACCTTC.

This CDR3 is CASRSGQADTQYF. DNA for the CDR3: TGTGCCAGCAGATCCGGACAGGCAGATACGCAGTATTTT. V gene TRBV28 combines with J gene TRBJ2-3, with 7 bases identical to TRBD1. The junction had 4 bases not matched to a gene; V was cut back by 6 bases and J by 4 bases. Germline CDR1 is MDHEN and CDR2 is SYDVKM. The CDR3 spans 13 residues.

J is TRBJ1-1 and V is TRBV30; a weak D match, TRBD1 (5 bases). Germline V gene lookup returns CDR1 GTSNPN and CDR2 SVGIG (reference sequence). This CDR3 is built from 13 residues. Trimming stripped 2 bases from V and 5 bases from J, with 12 bases between. CDR3 in amino acids: CAWSPRGKTEAFF. The CDR3 bases are TGTGCCTGGAGTCCCCGGGGGAAAACTGAAGCTTTCTTT.